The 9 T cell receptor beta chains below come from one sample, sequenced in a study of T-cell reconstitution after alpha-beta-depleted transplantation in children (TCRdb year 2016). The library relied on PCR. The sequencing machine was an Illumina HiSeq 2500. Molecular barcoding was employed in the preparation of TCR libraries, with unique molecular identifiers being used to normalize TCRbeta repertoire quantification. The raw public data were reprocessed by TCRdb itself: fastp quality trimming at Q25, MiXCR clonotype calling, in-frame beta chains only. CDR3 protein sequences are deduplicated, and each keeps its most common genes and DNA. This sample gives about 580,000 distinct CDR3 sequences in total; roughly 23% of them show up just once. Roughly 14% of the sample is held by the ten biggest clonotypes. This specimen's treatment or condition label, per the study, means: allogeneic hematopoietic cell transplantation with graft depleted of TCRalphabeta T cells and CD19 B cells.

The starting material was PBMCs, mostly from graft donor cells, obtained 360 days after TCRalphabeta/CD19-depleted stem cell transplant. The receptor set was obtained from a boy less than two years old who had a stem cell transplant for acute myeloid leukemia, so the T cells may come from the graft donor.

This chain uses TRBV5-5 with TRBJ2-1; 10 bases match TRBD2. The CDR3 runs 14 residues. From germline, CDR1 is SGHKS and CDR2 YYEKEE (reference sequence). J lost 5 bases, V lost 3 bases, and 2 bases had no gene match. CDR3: CASSSGLANNEQFF. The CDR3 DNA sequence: TGTGCCAGCAGCTCGGGACTAGCGAACAATGAGCAGTTCTTC. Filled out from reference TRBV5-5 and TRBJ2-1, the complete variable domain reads DAGVTQSPTHLIKTRGQQVTLRCSPISGHKSVSWYQQVLGQGPQFIFQYYEKEERGRGNFPDRFSARQFPNYSSELNVNALLLGDSALYLCASSSGLANNEQFFGPGTRLTVL.

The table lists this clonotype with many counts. The CDR3 region is CASSYPDGGEQYF. DNA for the CDR3: TGTGCCAGCAGTTACCCGGATGGGGGCGAGCAGTACTTC. The chain links TRBV6-5 to TRBJ2-7; D could derive from TRBD1 or TRBD2 (5 bases each). The ends were cut back, 2 bases at V and 6 bases at J, with 11 bases in the middle. The CDR3 totals 13 residues. Per the germline V gene, CDR1 is MNHEY and CDR2 is SVGAGI.

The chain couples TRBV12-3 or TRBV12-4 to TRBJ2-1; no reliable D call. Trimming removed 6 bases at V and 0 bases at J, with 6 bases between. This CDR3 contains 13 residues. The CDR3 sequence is CASRGYSYNEQFF. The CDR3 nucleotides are TGTGCCAGCAGGGGCTACTCCTACAATGAGCAGTTCTTC.

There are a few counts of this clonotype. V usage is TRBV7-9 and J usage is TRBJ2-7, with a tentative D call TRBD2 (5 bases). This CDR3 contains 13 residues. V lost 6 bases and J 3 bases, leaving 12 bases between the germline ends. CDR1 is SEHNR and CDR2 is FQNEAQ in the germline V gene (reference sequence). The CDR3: CASRDGIFYEQYF. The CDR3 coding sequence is TGTGCCAGCAGAGACGGGATATTCTACGAGCAGTACTTC.

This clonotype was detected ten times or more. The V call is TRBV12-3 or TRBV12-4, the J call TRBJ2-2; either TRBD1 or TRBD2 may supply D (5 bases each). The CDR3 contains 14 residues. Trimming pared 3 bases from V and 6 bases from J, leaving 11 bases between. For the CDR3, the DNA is TGTGCCAGCAGTTTGTCCCGGGACGCCGGGGAGCTGTTTTTT. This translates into CASSLSRDAGELFF.

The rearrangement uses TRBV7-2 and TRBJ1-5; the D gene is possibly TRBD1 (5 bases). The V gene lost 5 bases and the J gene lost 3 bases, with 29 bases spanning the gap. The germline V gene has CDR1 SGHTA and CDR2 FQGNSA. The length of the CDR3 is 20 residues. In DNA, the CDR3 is TGTGCCAGCAGCCCTACTGCCTCGGGACGGAGAGCTGGAACCAATCAGCCCCAGCATTTT. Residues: CASSPTASGRRAGTNQPQHF.

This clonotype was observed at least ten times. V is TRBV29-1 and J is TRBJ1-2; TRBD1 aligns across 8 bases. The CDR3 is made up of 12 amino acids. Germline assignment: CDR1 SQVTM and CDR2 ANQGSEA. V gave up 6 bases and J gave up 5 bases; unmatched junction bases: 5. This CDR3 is CSVTRQGYGYTF. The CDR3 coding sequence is TGCAGCGTCACCCGACAGGGGTATGGCTACACCTTC. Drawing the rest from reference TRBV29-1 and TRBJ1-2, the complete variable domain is SAVISQKPSRDICQRGTSLTIQCQVDSQVTMMFWYRQQPGQSLTLIATANQGSEATYESGFVIDKFPISRPNLTFSTLTVSNMSPEDSSIYLCSVTRQGYGYTFGSGTRLTVV.

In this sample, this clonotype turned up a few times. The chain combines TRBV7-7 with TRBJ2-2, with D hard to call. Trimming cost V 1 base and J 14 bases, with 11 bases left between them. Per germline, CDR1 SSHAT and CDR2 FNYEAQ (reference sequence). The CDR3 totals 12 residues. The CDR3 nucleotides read TGTGCCAGCAGCTTAGTGTTCCTGGGACTGTTTTTT. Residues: CASSLVFLGLFF.

For the CDR3, the DNA is TGTGCCAGCAGCTTAGCGCTAATTGGCGGGGGGGCTTACAATGAGCAGTTCTTC. Translation gives CASSLALIGGGAYNEQFF. V gene TRBV7-2 combines with J gene TRBJ2-1; 9 positions match TRBD2. CDR1 and CDR2 from the germline V gene are SGHTA and FQGNSA. V lost 0 bases to trimming and J lost 4 bases; unmatched junction nucleotides: 10. CDR3 size: 18 residues. Drawing the rest from reference TRBV7-2 and TRBJ2-1, the complete variable domain is GAGVSQSPSNKVTEKGKDVELRCDPISGHTALYWYRQSLGQGLEFLIYFQGNSAPDKSGLPSDRFSAERTGGSVSTLTIQRTQQEDSAVYLCASSLALIGGGAYNEQFFGPGTRLTVL.